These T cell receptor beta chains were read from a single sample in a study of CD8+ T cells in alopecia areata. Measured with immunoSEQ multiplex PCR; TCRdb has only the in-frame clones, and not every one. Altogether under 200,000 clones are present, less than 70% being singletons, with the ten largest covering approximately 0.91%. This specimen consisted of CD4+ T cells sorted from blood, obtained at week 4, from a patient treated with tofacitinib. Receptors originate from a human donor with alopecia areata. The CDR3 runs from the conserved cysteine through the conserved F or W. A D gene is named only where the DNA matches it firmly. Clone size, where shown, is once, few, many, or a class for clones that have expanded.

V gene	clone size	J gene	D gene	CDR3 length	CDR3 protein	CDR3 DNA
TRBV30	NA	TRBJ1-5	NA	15	CAWAPRGRGRQPQHF	TGTGCCTGGGCTCCCCGAGGGAGGGGAAGGCAGCCCCAGCATTTT
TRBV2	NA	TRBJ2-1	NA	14	CASRGRDPPYEQFF	TGTGCCAGCAGGGGCCGGGACCCCCCCTATGAGCAGTTCTTC
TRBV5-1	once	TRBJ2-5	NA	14	CASSLDAGSETQYF	TGCGCCAGCAGCTTGGATGCGGGTTCGGAGACCCAGTACTTC
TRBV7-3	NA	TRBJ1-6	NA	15	CASSPLGGTNSPLHF	TGTGCCAGCAGCCCGTTGGGGGGCACGAATTCACCCCTCCACTTT
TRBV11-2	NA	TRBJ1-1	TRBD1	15	CASSFEGALNTEAFF	TGTGCCAGCAGCTTTGAGGGGGCTCTGAACACTGAAGCTTTCTTT
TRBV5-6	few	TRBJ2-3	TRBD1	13	CASSRDRGDTQYF	TGTGCCAGCAGCCGGGACAGGGGTGATACGCAGTATTTT
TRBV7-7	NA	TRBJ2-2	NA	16	CASSPQAAAGTGELFF	TGTGCTAGCAGCCCCCAGGCGGCAGCGGGCACCGGGGAGCTGTTTTTT
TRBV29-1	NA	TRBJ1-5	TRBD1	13	CSVSTGVHQPQHF	TGCAGCGTTTCCACAGGGGTTCATCAGCCCCAGCATTTT
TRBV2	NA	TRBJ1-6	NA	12	CASMGGNSPLHF	TGTGCCAGCATGGGGGGTAATTCACCCCTCCACTTT
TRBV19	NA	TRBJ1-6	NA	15	CASSRTEALNSPLHF	TGTGCCAGTAGTAGGACAGAGGCGTTAAATTCACCCCTCCACTTT